This T cell receptor (beta chain) was documented in a study of high-grade serous ovarian cancer treatment subgroups. The wider study: Samples averaged around 14,000 reads and several thousand unique TCR beta rearrangements.

Of note for this clone: What it binds is not known.

Germline CDR1 SEHNR, CDR2 FQNEAQ (reference sequence). Trimming took 1 base from V and 8 from J, leaving 11 bases between them. The CDR3 has 13 amino acids. TCRdb's table, derived via immunoSEQ multiplex PCR, lists solely in-frame clones and lacks some. The profile shows 35,000 to 45,000 clones, roughly three quarters of them singletons. Whole-study findings and limits: Bulk tumor TCR sequencing gave no spatial information. TCR relatedness rose with neoantigen level and trended with mutation load. Tumors within one patient showed repertoire similarity of 0.11 to 0.79.

Tumor samples were taken before definitive surgery or chemotherapy. The chain combines TRBV7-9 with TRBJ1-2; D is uncertain. This clonotype originated in a human donor with high-grade serous ovarian cancer. Source material: tumor tissue. CDR3 protein: CASSLGGVVGYTF. CDR3 sequence (DNA): TGTGCCAGCAGCTTAGGTGGTGTTGTGGGCTACACCTTC.